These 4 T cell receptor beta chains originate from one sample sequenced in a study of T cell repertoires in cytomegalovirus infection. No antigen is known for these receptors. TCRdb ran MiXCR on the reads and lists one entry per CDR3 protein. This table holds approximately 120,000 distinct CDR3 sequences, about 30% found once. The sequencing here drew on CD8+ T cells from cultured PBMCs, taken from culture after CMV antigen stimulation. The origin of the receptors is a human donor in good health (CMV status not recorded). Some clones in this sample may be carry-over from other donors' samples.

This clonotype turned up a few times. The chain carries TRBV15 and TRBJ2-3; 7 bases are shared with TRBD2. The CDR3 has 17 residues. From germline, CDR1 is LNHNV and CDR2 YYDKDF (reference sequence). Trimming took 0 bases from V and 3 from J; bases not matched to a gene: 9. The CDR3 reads CATSRDRDGGLTDTQYF. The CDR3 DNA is TGTGCCACCAGCAGAGATAGAGACGGGGGGTTGACAGATACGCAGTATTTT.

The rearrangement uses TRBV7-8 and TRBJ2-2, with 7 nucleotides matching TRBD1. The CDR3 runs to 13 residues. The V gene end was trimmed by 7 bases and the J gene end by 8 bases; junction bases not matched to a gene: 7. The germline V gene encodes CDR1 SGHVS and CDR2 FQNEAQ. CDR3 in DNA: TGTGCCAGCACCAAACAGGGGAAGGGGGAGCTGTTTTTT. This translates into CASTKQGKGELFF.

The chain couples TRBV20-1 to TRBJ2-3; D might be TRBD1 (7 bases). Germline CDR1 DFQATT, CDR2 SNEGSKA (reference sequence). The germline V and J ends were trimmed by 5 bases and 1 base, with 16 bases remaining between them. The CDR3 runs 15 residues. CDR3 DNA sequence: TGCAGTGCTCCCCGAGGGGGCGGGGGCACAGATACGCAGTATTTT. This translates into CSAPRGGGGTDTQYF.

The CDR3 spells CAREEQPKETQYF. The DNA of the CDR3 is TGTGCCAGGGAGGAACAGCCAAAAGAGACCCAGTACTTC. The chain links TRBV2 to TRBJ2-5; weak D call: TRBD2 (5 bases). The CDR3 is made up of 13 amino acids. V was pared by 9 bases and J by 3 bases, with 14 bases between. Germline-derived CDR1 and CDR2 are SNHLY and FYNNEI.